The next 18 T cell receptor beta chains were all read from a single sample in a study of naive and memory T cell subsets. Study-level findings and limits: Possibly reflecting memory cells re-expressing CD45RA, a few larger clonotypes occurred in naive repertoires, especially CD8.

The antigens for these receptors are not known. The beta constant-region primer was an equimolar mix of two oligonucleotides covering TRBC1 and TRBC2. Nested alpha and beta constant-region primers with the SP2 primer drove four PCR rounds on ligated cDNA. From the UMI-ligation and nested PCR reads, TCRdb called clonotypes with MiXCR, one entry per CDR3 protein. This sample has around 140,000 distinct CDR3 sequences, with 15% to 25% found just once. The sequenced sample was naive CD8+ T cells from blood. Receptors were obtained from a human donor in good health.

The chain employs TRBV15 and TRBJ2-1, with 13 bases matching TRBD2. The CDR3 spans 15 residues. V was pared by 6 bases and J by 10 bases, with 9 bases of the junction left unmatched. From germline, CDR1 is LNHNV and CDR2 YYDKDF (reference sequence). CDR3 sequence reads: CATSTGLAGVMEQFF. CDR3 DNA: TGTGCCACCAGTACCGGACTAGCGGGAGTTATGGAGCAGTTCTTC.

This clonotype was seen more than once but under ten times. This chain uses TRBV5-4 with TRBJ2-3; D may be TRBD2 (6 bases). Germline V CDR1 and CDR2: SGHNT, YYREEE (reference sequence). V was shortened by 1 base and J by 1 base, with 10 bases between the two germline ends. The CDR3 spans 15 residues. This CDR3 is CASSLWRDRTDTQYF. The CDR3 DNA is TGTGCCAGCAGCTTGTGGCGGGACCGCACAGATACGCAGTATTTT. Variable domain in full (rest from reference TRBV5-4 and TRBJ2-3): ETGVTQSPTHLIKTRGQQVTLRCSSQSGHNTVSWYQQALGQGPQFIFQYYREEENGRGNFPPRFSGLQFPNYSSELNVNALELDDSALYLCASSLWRDRTDTQYFGPGTRLTVL.

This rearrangement joins TRBV4-3 to TRBJ2-1, with TRBD2 matching 11 bases. Germline CDR1 is LGHNA and CDR2 is YSLEER. With V trimmed by 0 bases and J by 6 bases, 7 bases remained unmatched. The CDR3 consists of 17 residues. DNA for the CDR3: TGCGCCAGCAGCCAAGATCACGGACTAGCGGGCCTCAATGAGCAGTTCTTC. It encodes CASSQDHGLAGLNEQFF.

V is TRBV4-1 and J is TRBJ2-7; 7 nucleotides match TRBD2. The CDR3 contains 14 residues. The V gene end was trimmed by 0 bases and the J gene end by 2 bases; junction bases not matched to a gene: 1. Germline loops: CDR1 MGHRA, CDR2 YSYEKL. As DNA, the CDR3 is TGCGCCAGCAGCCAAGATGGACTAGCCTACGAGCAGTACTTC. Its translation is CASSQDGLAYEQYF.

This clonotype was seen a handful of times. The chain joins TRBV6-2 or TRBV6-3 to TRBJ2-7, with D possibly matching TRBD2 (5 bases). Between the trimmed V and J ends, which lost 10 bases and 0 bases, there was a span of 13 bases. The CDR3 runs to 13 residues. Germline CDR1 and CDR2: MNHEY and SVGEGT. The CDR3 sequence: CAIARTPSYEQYF. The DNA for the CDR3 is TGTGCCATTGCGAGGACTCCCTCCTACGAGCAGTACTTC.

There are a few counts of this clonotype. V usage is TRBV6-2 or TRBV6-3 and J usage is TRBJ2-3; a weak D match, TRBD2 (5 bases). Germline V lookup: CDR1 MNHEY, CDR2 SVGEGT. The CDR3 has 16 residues. Trimming pared 4 bases from V and 0 bases from J, leaving 14 bases between. The CDR3 region is CASSWLAQTSTDTQYF. The CDR3 DNA is TGTGCCAGCAGTTGGCTAGCCCAAACTAGCACAGATACGCAGTATTTT.

The chain is built from TRBV10-2 and TRBJ2-1, with TRBD2 identical over 9 bases. Trimming removed 5 bases from V and 8 bases from J; junction bases left unmatched: 4. CDR3 length: 13 amino acids. Germline assignment: CDR1 WSHSY and CDR2 SAAADI. The DNA of the CDR3 is TGCGCCAGCAGTAATAGCGGGAGAGATGAGCAGTTCTTC. This sequence encodes CASSNSGRDEQFF.

This clonotype was picked up many times. CDR3 amino acids: CSARPTTYVYEQYF. CDR3 DNA: TGCAGTGCCCGCCCCACCACGTACGTTTACGAGCAGTACTTC. The chain employs TRBV20-1 and TRBJ2-7; D remains unclear. The ends were cut back, 6 bases at V and 4 bases at J, with 19 bases in the middle. CDR3 length equals 14 residues. Germline CDR1 DFQATT, CDR2 SNEGSKA (reference sequence).

This sequence joins TRBV2 and TRBJ2-1, with TRBD2 matching over 8 bases. The CDR3 is 17 amino acids. From germline, CDR1 is SNHLY and CDR2 FYNNEI. The ends lost 4 bases at V and 0 bases at J; junction bases unmatched: 8. CDR3 sequence (DNA): TGTGCCAGCAGTGGAATTGCCGGGACTAGCTCCTACAATGAGCAGTTCTTC. Its translation: CASSGIAGTSSYNEQFF. Variable domain in full (rest from reference TRBV2 and TRBJ2-1): EPEVTQTPSHQVTQMGQEVILRCVPISNHLYFYWYRQILGQKVEFLVSFYNNEISEKSEIFDDQFSVERPDGSNFTLKIRSTKLEDSAMYFCASSGIAGTSSYNEQFFGPGTRLTVL.

V and J are TRBV4-1 and TRBJ2-3; D is perhaps TRBD1 (5 bases). Deletions cut 3 bases from V and 4 bases from J, with 20 bases between. There are 17 residues in the CDR3. CDR1 and CDR2 from the germline V gene are MGHRA and YSYEKL. CDR3 DNA sequence: TGCGCCAGCAGCCATCATACAGGTCGAGAATTGGCAGATACGCAGTATTTT. Translated, it gives CASSHHTGRELADTQYF.

V usage is TRBV7-9 and J usage is TRBJ2-7, with TRBD2 as a possible D gene (5 bases). Trimming took 10 bases from V and 0 from J, leaving 19 bases between them. The CDR3 consists of 15 residues. Germline lookup yields CDR1 SEHNR and CDR2 FQNEAQ (reference sequence). DNA for the CDR3: TGTGCCACCCTCCGGGAAGGTTCCCCCTCCTACGAGCAGTACTTC. Translation gives CATLREGSPSYEQYF.

This clonotype has at least ten counts. The chain recombines TRBV3-1 with TRBJ2-7, with D perhaps matching TRBD1 (6 bases). CDR3 length: 13 amino acids. Per germline, CDR1 LGHDT and CDR2 YNNKEL (reference sequence). Trimming removed 1 base at V and 3 bases at J, with 7 bases between. In DNA, the CDR3 is TGTGCCAGCAGCCAAGGGGACAACTACGAGCAGTACTTC. Encoded protein: CASSQGDNYEQYF.

This clonotype has only a few counts. The chain couples TRBV3-1 to TRBJ2-7, with D unresolved. Germline CDR1 is LGHDT and CDR2 is YNNKEL (reference sequence). The CDR3 is made up of 14 amino acids. Between the trimmed V and J ends, which lost 0 bases and 2 bases, there was a span of 8 bases. In DNA, the CDR3 is TGTGCCAGCAGCCAAGAGGTTGCCCCCTACGAGCAGTACTTC. This encodes CASSQEVAPYEQYF.

V is TRBV28 and J is TRBJ2-7; a weak D match, TRBD1 (6 bases). Germline CDR1 is MDHEN and CDR2 is SYDVKM. V dropped 3 bases and J dropped 1 base, with 10 bases sitting between them. This CDR3 has 14 residues. CDR3 DNA sequence: TGTGCCAGCAGTTTCAACAGGGCTTCCTACGAGCAGTACTTC. Translation: CASSFNRASYEQYF.

The chain combines TRBV29-1 with TRBJ2-7, with D possibly TRBD2 on 6 matching bases. This CDR3 contains 10 residues. Between the trimmed V and J ends, which lost 3 bases and 6 bases, there was a span of 6 bases. Germline loops: CDR1 SQVTM, CDR2 ANQGSEA. CDR3 DNA: TGCAGCGTTGAGGGGGGCGAGCAGTACTTC. Translated, it gives CSVEGGEQYF.

The chain is built from TRBV29-1 and TRBJ2-1; TRBD2 matches at 14 bases. Per germline, CDR1 SQVTM and CDR2 ANQGSEA. CDR3 length equals 14 residues. V was clipped by 3 bases and J by 10 bases; unmatched bases: 5. The CDR3 sequence: CSVEGLAGDLEQFF. The CDR3 DNA is TGCAGCGTTGAGGGACTAGCGGGAGATTTAGAGCAGTTCTTC.

V and J are TRBV7-3 and TRBJ2-1, with TRBD1 identical over 11 bases. Germline CDR1 is SGHTA and CDR2 is FQGTGA. The CDR3 is 16 amino acids. J was trimmed by 8 bases and V by 1 base; bases with no gene match: 7. This CDR3 reads CASSLRPDRGLDEQFF. The CDR3 DNA follows: TGTGCCAGCAGCTTAAGGCCGGACAGGGGGCTGGATGAGCAGTTCTTC.

This clonotype was observed a few times. The V and J genes are TRBV6-1 and TRBJ2-7, with 8 nucleotides matching TRBD1. The CDR3 has 14 amino acids. Trimming at V came to 3 bases and at J to 2 bases, leaving 3 bases not matched to a gene. Germline CDR1 reads MNHNS; CDR2 reads SASEGT. CDR3 nucleotide sequence: TGTGCCAGCAGTGATCGGACAGGGCCCTACGAGCAGTACTTC. Protein product: CASSDRTGPYEQYF.